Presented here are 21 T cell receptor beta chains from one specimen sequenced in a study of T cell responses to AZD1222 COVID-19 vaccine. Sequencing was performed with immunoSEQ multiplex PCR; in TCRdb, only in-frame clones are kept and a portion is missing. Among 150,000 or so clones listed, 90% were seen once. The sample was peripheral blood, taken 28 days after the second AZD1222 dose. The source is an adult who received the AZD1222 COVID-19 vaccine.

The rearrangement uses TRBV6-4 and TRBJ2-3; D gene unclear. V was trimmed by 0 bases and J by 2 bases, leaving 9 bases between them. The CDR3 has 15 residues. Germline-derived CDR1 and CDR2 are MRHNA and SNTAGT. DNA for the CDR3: TGTGCCAGCAGTGACTCGATAGGCAACACAGATACGCAGTATTTT. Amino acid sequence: CASSDSIGNTDTQYF.

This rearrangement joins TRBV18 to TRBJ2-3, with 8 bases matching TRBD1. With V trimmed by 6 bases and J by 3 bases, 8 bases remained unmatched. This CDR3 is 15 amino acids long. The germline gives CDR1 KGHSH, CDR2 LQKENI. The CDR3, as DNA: TGTGCCAGCTCTTGGACAGGGTTGATTACAGATACGCAGTATTTT. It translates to CASSWTGLITDTQYF.

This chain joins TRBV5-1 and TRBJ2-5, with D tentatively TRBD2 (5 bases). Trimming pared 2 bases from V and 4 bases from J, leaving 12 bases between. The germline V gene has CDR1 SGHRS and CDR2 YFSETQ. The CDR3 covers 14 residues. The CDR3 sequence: CASSFRASPETQYF. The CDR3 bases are TGCGCCAGCAGCTTTCGGGCTAGCCCAGAGACCCAGTACTTC.

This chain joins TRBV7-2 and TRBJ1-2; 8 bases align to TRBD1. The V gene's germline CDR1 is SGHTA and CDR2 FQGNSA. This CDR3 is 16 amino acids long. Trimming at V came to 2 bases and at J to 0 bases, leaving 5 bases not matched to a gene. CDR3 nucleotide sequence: TGTGCCAGCAGCTTAACCCCGGACAGGGCTAACTATGGCTACACCTTC. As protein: CASSLTPDRANYGYTF.

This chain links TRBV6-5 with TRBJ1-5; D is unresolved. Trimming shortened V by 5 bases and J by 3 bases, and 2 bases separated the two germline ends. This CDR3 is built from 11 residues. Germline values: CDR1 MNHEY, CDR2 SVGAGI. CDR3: CASSNNQPQHF. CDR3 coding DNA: TGTGCCAGCAGTAACAATCAGCCCCAGCATTTT.

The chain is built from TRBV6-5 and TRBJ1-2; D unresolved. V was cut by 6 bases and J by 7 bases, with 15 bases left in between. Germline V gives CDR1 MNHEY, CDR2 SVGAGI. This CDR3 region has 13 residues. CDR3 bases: TGTGCCAGCAGCGCCGACACGTCCGCTGGCTACACCTTC. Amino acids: CASSADTSAGYTF.

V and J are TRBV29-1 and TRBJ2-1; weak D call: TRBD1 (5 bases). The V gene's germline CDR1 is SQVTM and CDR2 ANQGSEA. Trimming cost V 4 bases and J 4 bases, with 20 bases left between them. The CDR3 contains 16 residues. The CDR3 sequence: CSVAIPTVSLYNEQFF. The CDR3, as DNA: TGCAGCGTTGCAATCCCGACAGTAAGCCTTTACAATGAGCAGTTCTTC.

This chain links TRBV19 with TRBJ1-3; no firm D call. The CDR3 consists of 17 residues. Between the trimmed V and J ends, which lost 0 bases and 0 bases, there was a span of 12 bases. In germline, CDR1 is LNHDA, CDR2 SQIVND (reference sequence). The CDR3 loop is CASSIDLPSHSGNTIYF. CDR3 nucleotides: TGTGCCAGTAGTATAGATCTACCCAGCCACTCTGGAAACACCATATATTTT.

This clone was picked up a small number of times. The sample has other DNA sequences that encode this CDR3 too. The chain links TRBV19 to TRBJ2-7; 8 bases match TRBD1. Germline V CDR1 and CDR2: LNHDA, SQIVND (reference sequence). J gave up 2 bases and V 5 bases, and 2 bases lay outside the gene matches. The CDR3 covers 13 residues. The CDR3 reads CASSGTGPYEQYF. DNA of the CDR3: TGTGCCAGTAGTGGGACAGGCCCCTACGAGCAGTACTTC.

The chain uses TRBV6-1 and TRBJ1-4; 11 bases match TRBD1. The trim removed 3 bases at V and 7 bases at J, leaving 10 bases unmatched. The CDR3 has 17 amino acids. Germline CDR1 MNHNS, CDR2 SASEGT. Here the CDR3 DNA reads TGTGCCAGCAGTGACTTGTTGGCGGGACAGGGGGTTGAAAAACTGTTTTTT. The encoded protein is CASSDLLAGQGVEKLFF.

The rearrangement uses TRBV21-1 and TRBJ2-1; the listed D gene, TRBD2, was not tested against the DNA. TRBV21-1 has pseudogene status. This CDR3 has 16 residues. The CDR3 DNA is TGTGCCAGCAGCCCCTGTTTCCGGAGGAAGTACAATGAGCAGTTCTTC. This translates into CASSPCFRRKYNEQFF.

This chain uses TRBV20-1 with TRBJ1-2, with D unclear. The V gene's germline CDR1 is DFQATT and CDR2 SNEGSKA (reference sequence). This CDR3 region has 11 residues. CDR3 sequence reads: CCIRDNYGYTF. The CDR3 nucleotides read TGCTGCATAAGGGATAACTATGGCTACACCTTC.

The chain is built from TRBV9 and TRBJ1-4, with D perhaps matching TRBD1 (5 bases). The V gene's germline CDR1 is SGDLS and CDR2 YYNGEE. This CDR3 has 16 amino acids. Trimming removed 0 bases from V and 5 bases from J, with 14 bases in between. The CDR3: CASSVGDGTENEKLFF. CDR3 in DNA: TGTGCCAGCAGCGTAGGGGATGGGACGGAGAATGAAAAACTGTTTTTT.

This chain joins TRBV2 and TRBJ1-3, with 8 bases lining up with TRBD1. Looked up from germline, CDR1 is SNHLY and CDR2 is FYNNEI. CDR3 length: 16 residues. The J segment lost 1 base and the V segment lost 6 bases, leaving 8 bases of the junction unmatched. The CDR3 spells CASREQGVSSGNTIYF. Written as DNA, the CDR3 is TGTGCCAGCAGAGAACAGGGGGTGTCATCTGGAAACACCATATATTTT.

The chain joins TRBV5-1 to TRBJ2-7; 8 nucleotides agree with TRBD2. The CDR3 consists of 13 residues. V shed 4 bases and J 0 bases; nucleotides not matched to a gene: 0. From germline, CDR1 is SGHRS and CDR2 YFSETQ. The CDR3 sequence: CASSRGGSYEQYF. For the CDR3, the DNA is TGCGCCAGCAGCCGGGGGGGCTCCTACGAGCAGTACTTC.

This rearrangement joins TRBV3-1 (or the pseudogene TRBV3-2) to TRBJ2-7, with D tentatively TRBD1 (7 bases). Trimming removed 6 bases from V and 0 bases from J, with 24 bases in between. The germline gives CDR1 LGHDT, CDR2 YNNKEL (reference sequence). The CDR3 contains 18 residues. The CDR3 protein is CASRPKTTQGGNSYEQYF. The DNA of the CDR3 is TGTGCCAGCAGACCCAAAACAACCCAGGGGGGTAACTCCTACGAGCAGTACTTC.

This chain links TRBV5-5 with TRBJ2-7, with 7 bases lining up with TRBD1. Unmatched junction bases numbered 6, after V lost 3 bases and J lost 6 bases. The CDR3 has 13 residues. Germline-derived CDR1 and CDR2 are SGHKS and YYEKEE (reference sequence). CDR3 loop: CASSSTGDAEQYF. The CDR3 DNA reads TGTGCCAGCAGCTCCACAGGGGACGCCGAGCAGTACTTC.

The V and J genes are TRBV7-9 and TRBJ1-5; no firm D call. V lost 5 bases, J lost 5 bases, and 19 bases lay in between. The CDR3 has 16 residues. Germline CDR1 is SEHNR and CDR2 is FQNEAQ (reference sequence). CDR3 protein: CASSRDTGSGDQPQHF. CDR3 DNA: TGTGCCAGCAGCCGGGATACCGGGAGTGGGGATCAGCCCCAGCATTTT.

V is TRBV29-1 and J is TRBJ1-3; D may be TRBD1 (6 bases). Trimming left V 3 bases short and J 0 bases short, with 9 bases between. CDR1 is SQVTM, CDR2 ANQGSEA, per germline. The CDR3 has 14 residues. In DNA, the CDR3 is TGCAGCGTTGAGGACAGCAGCTCTGGAAACACCATATATTTT. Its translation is CSVEDSSSGNTIYF.

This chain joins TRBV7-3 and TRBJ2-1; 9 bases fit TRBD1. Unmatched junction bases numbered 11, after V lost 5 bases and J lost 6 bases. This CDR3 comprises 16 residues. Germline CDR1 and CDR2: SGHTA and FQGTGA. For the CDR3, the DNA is TGTGCCAGCAGCCCCCAGGGGACAGGGAGGCGCAATGAGCAGTTCTTC. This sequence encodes CASSPQGTGRRNEQFF.

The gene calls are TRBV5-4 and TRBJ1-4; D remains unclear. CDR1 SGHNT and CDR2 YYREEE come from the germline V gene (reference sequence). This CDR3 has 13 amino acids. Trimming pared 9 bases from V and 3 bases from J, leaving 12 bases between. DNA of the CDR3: TGTGCCACCGGAAAGGGATCTAATGAAAAACTGTTTTTT. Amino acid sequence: CATGKGSNEKLFF.